The source of this T cell receptor beta chain is a study of radiotherapy plus CTLA-4 blockade in lung cancer. Study details: Objective responses were recorded in about 18% of patients, with disease control recorded in about 30%.

This CDR3 region has 15 residues. Germline assignment: CDR1 SNHLY and CDR2 FYNNEI. V lost 6 bases to trimming and J lost 0 bases, with 11 bases between them. Whole-study findings and limits: After treatment with radiotherapy plus ipilimumab, TCR clones that came from the tumor expanded in blood.

This clone was recorded once. Its target is unknown. Measured with immunoSEQ multiplex PCR; TCRdb has only the in-frame clones, and not every one. The sample yields tens of thousands of clones, roughly three quarters seen once. The sequence came from a human donor with non-small cell lung cancer who had a complete response to radiotherapy plus ipilimumab. The rearrangement uses TRBV2 and TRBJ1-4; D ambiguous. The input for sequencing was peripheral blood, taken from a patient treated with radiotherapy plus ipilimumab. The chain's CDR3 is CASRIESATNEKLFF. In DNA, the CDR3 is TGTGCCAGCAGAATTGAGTCGGCAACTAATGAAAAACTGTTTTTT.